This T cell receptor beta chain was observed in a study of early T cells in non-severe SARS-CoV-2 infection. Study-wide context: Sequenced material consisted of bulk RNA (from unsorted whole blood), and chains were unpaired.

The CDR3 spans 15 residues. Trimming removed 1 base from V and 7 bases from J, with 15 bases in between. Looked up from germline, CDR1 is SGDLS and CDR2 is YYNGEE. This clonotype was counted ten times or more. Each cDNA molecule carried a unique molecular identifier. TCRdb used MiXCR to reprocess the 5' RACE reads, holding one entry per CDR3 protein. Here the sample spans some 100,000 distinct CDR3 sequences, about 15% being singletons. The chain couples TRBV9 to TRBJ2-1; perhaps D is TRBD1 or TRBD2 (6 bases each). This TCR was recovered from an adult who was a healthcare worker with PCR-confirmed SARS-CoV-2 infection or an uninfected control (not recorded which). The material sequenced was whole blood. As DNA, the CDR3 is TGTGCCAGCAGCGTAAGTGGGGGGCTGAATAATGAGCAGTTCTTC. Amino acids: CASSVSGGLNNEQFF.